Each of the 9 T cell receptor beta chains below was sequenced from the same sample in a study of blood T cell repertoires in COVID-19. Assay used: immunoSEQ multiplex PCR; TCRdb lists only in-frame clones, some missing. This table has tens of thousands of clones, under 90% appearing once. The sequencing input was peripheral blood. The receptor source for this set is a man aged 55-75 years with acute or convalescent COVID-19.

The chain couples TRBV3-1 (or the pseudogene TRBV3-2) to TRBJ1-5; 7 positions agree with TRBD1. V gave up 5 bases and J gave up 2 bases; unmatched junction bases: 3. Germline V gene data show CDR1 as LGHDT and CDR2 as YNNKEL (reference sequence). The CDR3 is made up of 14 amino acids. The CDR3 bases are TGTGCCAGCAGCGCCACAGGGGGCAATCAGCCCCAGCATTTT. It specifies CASSATGGNQPQHF.

J is TRBJ2-5 and V is TRBV5-1; maybe TRBD1 (6 bases). From germline, CDR1 is SGHRS and CDR2 YFSETQ. The CDR3 length is 14 residues. Trimming removed 2 bases at V and 5 bases at J, with 13 bases between. The DNA for the CDR3 is TGCGCCAGCAGCTTAACAGGGAGAAGGGAGACCCAGTACTTC. Protein sequence: CASSLTGRRETQYF.

The chain recombines TRBV20-1 with TRBJ2-5, with 7 bases identical to TRBD1. CDR3 length: 11 amino acids. Trimming removed 7 bases from V and 5 bases from J; junction bases left unmatched: 4. Germline V lookup: CDR1 DFQATT, CDR2 SNEGSKA (reference sequence). Here the CDR3 DNA reads TGCAGTGGGACAGGCGGGGAGACCCAGTACTTC. It yields the protein CSGTGGETQYF.

This clone was seen a few times. The chain joins TRBV12-3 or TRBV12-4 to TRBJ1-2, with TRBD1 matching over 9 bases. Trimming removed 3 bases from V and 5 bases from J; junction bases left unmatched: 1. The length of the CDR3 is 13 residues. The CDR3 loop is CASSLGQGYGYTF. As DNA, the CDR3 is TGTGCCAGCAGTTTGGGACAGGGATATGGCTACACCTTC.

The chain carries TRBV4-3 and TRBJ2-3, with a weak D call TRBD1 (6 bases). Per germline, CDR1 LGHNA and CDR2 YSLEER. The CDR3 sequence is 16 residues long. V was pared by 3 bases and J by 2 bases, with 15 bases between. CDR3 in DNA: TGCGCCAGCAGCCATGCGTTCCGGGACAACACAGATACGCAGTATTTT. It specifies CASSHAFRDNTDTQYF.

CDR3 DNA: TGTGCCAGCAGCTTTGTTAGACAGGGGGCGACCTACAATGAGCAGTTCTTC. It encodes CASSFVRQGATYNEQFF. This sequence joins TRBV6-2 or TRBV6-3 and TRBJ2-1, with 10 bases that match TRBD1. CDR3 length: 17 residues. V dropped 6 bases and J dropped 2; count of bases not matched to a gene: 10. Germline CDR1 reads MNHEY; CDR2 reads SVGEGT.

This sequence joins TRBV4-1 and TRBJ2-1, with 10 bases fitting TRBD2. This CDR3 has 17 residues. Germline CDR1 is MGHRA and CDR2 is YSYEKL. With 0 bases clipped from V and 8 bases from J, the junction kept 10 bases outside the gene matches. CDR3 nucleotide sequence: TGCGCCAGCAGCCAAGATCAAACTAGCGGGGTCTTGGATGAGCAGTTCTTC. Translation: CASSQDQTSGVLDEQFF.

This chain connects TRBV5-5 to TRBJ1-2, with TRBD1 as a possible D gene (5 bases). V was trimmed by 3 bases and J by 0 bases, leaving 12 bases between them. The CDR3 loop spans 15 amino acids. The germline CDR1 and CDR2 sequences are SGHKS and YYEKEE (reference sequence). For the CDR3, the DNA is TGTGCCAGCAGCTGGGCGACAGCAACTAACTATGGCTACACCTTC. It specifies CASSWATATNYGYTF.

This clone came up a few times. V usage is TRBV5-4 and J usage is TRBJ2-7, with D possibly matching TRBD2 (5 bases). V lost 0 bases to trimming and J lost 0 bases, with 10 bases between them. The CDR3 extends over 15 amino acids. CDR1 SGHNT and CDR2 YYREEE come from the germline V gene (reference sequence). CDR3 in DNA: TGTGCCAGCAGCTTGGACGGGAAAAGCTCCTACGAGCAGTACTTC. It translates to CASSLDGKSSYEQYF.